These T cell receptor beta chains were read from a single sample in a study of blood T cells in healthy people across ages. TCRdb reanalysed the 5' RACE reads using MiXCR and keeps one entry per CDR3 protein. The sample records about 830,000 distinct CDR3 sequences, around 62% being singletons. Sequenced input: blood. These receptors were collected from a man aged 25-45 years in good health. CDR3s include the opening cysteine and the closing phenylalanine or tryptophan. A D gene is named only where the DNA matches it firmly. Expanded clones get a size class; other rows say once, few or many, or leave the size out.

j_call,v_call,clone_size,d_call,cdr3_aa,cdr3_nt
TRBJ2-7,TRBV13,NA,NA,CASSLGIGILYEQYF,TGTGCCAGCAGCTTAGGAATCGGGATTCTCTACGAGCAGTACTTC
TRBJ2-3,TRBV7-6,NA,NA,CASSPRDISTDTQYF,TGTGCCAGCAGCCCGCGCGACATTTCAACAGATACGCAGTATTTT
TRBJ2-5,TRBV6-2/TRBV6-3,NA,NA,CASTPLGSQETQYF,TGTGCCAGCACCCCTCTCGGGTCTCAAGAGACCCAGTACTTC
TRBJ2-7,TRBV12-3/TRBV12-4,NA,TRBD2,CASLGTSGGYEQYF,TGTGCCAGCCTCGGGACTAGCGGGGGCTACGAGCAGTACTTC
TRBJ2-1,TRBV10-3,NA,NA,CAITGGAGNEQFF,TGTGCCATCACTGGAGGGGCCGGAAATGAGCAGTTCTTC
TRBJ2-4,TRBV12-3/TRBV12-4,NA,TRBD2,CASSTSGGSIQYF,TGTGCCAGCAGTACTAGCGGGGGGTCCATTCAGTACTTC
TRBJ2-5,TRBV11-3,NA,NA,CASSRAGTETQYF,TGTGCCAGCAGCCGCGCCGGGACAGAGACCCAGTACTTC
TRBJ2-3,TRBV5-1,NA,NA,CASRPTRIGDTQYF,TGCGCCAGCAGGCCGACTAGGATCGGAGATACGCAGTATTTT
TRBJ2-5,TRBV28,NA,TRBD1,CASSPKTGRETQYF,TGTGCCAGCAGTCCAAAGACAGGGCGCGAGACCCAGTACTTC
TRBJ2-7,TRBV7-2,NA,NA,CASSSAGTDYEQYF,TGTGCCAGCAGCTCGGCCGGGACGGACTACGAGCAGTACTTC
TRBJ1-2,TRBV6-1,NA,NA,CASSERRRSYGYTF,TGTGCCAGCAGTGAAAGGAGAAGGAGCTATGGCTACACCTTC
TRBJ2-7,TRBV6-2/TRBV6-3,NA,NA,CASSYSQSYEQYF,TGTGCCAGCAGTTACTCGCAGTCCTACGAGCAGTACTTC
TRBJ2-5,TRBV5-1,few,NA,CASSSGSGPSQETQYF,TGCGCCAGCAGCTCGGGATCCGGGCCCTCCCAAGAGACCCAGTACTTC
TRBJ2-5,TRBV7-2,NA,NA,CASSSETTSWLETLYF,TGTGCCAGCAGCTCCGAAACGACTAGTTGGCTCGAGACCCTGTACTTC
TRBJ1-1,TRBV12-3/TRBV12-4,NA,NA,CASTEEKGFF,TGTGCCAGCACCGAAGAAAAGGGTTTCTTT
TRBJ2-3,TRBV6-5,NA,NA,CASSYSTTDTQYF,TGTGCCAGCAGTTACTCGACCACAGATACGCAGTATTTT
TRBJ2-5,TRBV7-2,NA,NA,CASSLALNRKETQYF,TGTGCCAGCAGCTTAGCGCTTAATAGGAAAGAGACCCAGTACTTC
TRBJ2-5,TRBV6-2/TRBV6-3,NA,NA,CASSSLLAPYQETQYF,TGTGCCAGCAGTTCCCTCCTAGCGCCGTACCAAGAGACCCAGTACTTC
TRBJ1-5,TRBV6-1,NA,TRBD1,CASIGQGSGQPQHF,TGTGCCAGCATCGGACAGGGCAGCGGGCAGCCCCAGCATTTT
TRBJ2-5,TRBV7-2,few,NA,CASSLELVVHRETQYF,TGTGCCAGCAGCTTAGAGTTGGTGGTACACCGGGAGACCCAGTACTTC
TRBJ2-5,TRBV20-1,NA,TRBD2,CSARDRLAGYQETQYF,TGCAGTGCTAGAGATCGTCTAGCGGGGTATCAAGAGACCCAGTACTTC
TRBJ2-3,TRBV5-1,NA,TRBD2,CASSFAGVGDTQYF,TGCGCCAGCAGCTTCGCGGGGGTAGGGGATACGCAGTATTTT